This T cell receptor beta chain was found in a study of cytomegalovirus exposure and HLA in healthy donors. Overall study context: The use of the same platform for the roughly 110 validation repertoires and the 600 to 800 first-cohort repertoires was reported by a later analysis.

The method was immunoSEQ multiplex PCR; TCRdb's version includes in-frame clones alone and lacks a portion of them. The profile shows 190,000 or so clones, 80% to 85% of them singletons. Germline V gives CDR1 LGHNA, CDR2 YNFKEQ. Germline trimming cut 1 base from V and 2 bases from J; bases unmatched to any gene: 6. There are 18 residues in the CDR3. The source material was PBMCs. This TCR came from a young woman in good health and CMV-seropositive. The chain joins TRBV4-2 to TRBJ2-3, with 13 bases matching TRBD2. The CDR3 sequence: CASSQGLAGGGDTDTQYF. CDR3 sequence (DNA): TGTGCCAGCAGCCAAGGACTAGCGGGGGGAGGAGACACAGATACGCAGTATTTT.